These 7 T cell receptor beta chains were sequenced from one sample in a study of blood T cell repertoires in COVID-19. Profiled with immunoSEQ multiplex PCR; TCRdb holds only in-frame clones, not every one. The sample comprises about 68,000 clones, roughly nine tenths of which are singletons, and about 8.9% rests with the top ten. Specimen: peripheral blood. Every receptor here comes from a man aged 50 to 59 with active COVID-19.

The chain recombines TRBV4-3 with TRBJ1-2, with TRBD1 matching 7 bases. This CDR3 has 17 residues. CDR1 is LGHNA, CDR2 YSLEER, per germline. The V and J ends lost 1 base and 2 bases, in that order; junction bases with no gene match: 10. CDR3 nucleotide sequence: TGCGCCAGCAGCCAAGGACCCGGGACAGACTTAAACTATGGCTACACCTTC. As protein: CASSQGPGTDLNYGYTF.

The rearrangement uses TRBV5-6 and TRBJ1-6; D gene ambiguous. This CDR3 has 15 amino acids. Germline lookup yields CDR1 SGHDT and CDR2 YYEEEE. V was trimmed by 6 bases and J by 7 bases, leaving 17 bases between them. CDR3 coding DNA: TGTGCCAGCACCGTAGGTGAGGGTTACAATTCACCCCTCCACTTT. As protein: CASTVGEGYNSPLHF.

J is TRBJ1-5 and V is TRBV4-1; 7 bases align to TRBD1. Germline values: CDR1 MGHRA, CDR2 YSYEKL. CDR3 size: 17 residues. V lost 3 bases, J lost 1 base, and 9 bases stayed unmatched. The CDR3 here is CASSHEGGAGSNQPQHF. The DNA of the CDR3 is TGCGCCAGCAGCCACGAAGGGGGCGCGGGGAGCAATCAGCCCCAGCATTTT.

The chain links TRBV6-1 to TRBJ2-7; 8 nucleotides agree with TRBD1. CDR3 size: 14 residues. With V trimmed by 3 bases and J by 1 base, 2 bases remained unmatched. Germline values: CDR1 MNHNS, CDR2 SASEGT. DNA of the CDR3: TGTGCCAGCAGTGAGGGACAGGCTTCCTACGAGCAGTACTTC. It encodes CASSEGQASYEQYF.

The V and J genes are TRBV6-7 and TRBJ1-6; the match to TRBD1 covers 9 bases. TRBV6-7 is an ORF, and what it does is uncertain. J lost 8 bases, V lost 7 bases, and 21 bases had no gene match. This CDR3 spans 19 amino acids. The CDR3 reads CASIPWSFPKRQGDSPLHF. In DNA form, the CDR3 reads TGTGCCAGCATCCCCTGGTCGTTTCCCAAGAGACAGGGGGATTCACCCCTCCACTTT.

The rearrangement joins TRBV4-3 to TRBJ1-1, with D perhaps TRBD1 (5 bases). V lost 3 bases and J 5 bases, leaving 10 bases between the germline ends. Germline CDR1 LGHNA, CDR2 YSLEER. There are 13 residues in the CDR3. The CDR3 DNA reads TGCGCCAGCAGCCATGGGGGGTGGACTGAAGCTTTCTTT. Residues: CASSHGGWTEAFF.

The CDR3 here is CASSPGQGAWTEAFF. The DNA for the CDR3 is TGTGCCAGCAGCCCGGGACAGGGGGCGTGGACTGAAGCTTTCTTT. V gene TRBV28 combines with J gene TRBJ1-1; 12 nucleotides match TRBD1. The CDR3 has 15 residues. Losses at the gene ends were 6 bases for V and 5 bases for J; bases not matched to a gene: 7. CDR1 is MDHEN and CDR2 is SYDVKM in the germline V gene.